This entry concerns a single T cell receptor beta chain. The source of the sample is a study of blood T cell repertoires in COVID-19. The overall study: Samples came from the United States, Italy and Spain, spanning acute and convalescent COVID-19. From T cells, B-cell-depleted T cells, or PBMCs came the material, which was cDNA or gDNA.

The CDR3 is 15 amino acids. The V and J ends lost 3 bases and 7 bases, in that order; junction bases with no gene match: 7. The germline gives CDR1 SGHTA, CDR2 FQGTGA. Study processing details: Nucleated cell counts were estimated from reference gene primer amplification. Method: immunoSEQ multiplex PCR; TCRdb's copy keeps in-frame clones and lacks some. D and trimming were read from the DNA, whereas the V and J calls and clone size are those reported in that table. The sample consists of 100,000 to 150,000 clones, roughly 87% of them appearing once. This TCR was sampled from a man at least 80 years old with active or convalescent COVID-19. The sequenced sample was peripheral blood. This chain uses TRBV7-3 with TRBJ2-7; 12 bases map to TRBD2. The CDR3 nucleotides read TGTGCCAGCAGCTTGAGCGGACTAGCGGGAAGGGAGCAGTACTTC. The encoded protein is CASSLSGLAGREQYF.